This TCR beta chain was sequenced during a study of blood T cell repertoires in COVID-19. Study context: Spain, Italy and the United States supplied samples that represented acute and convalescent COVID-19.

Using immunoSEQ multiplex PCR, the repertoire was profiled, and TCRdb retains in-frame clones only, with some absent. The table has about 42,000 clones, around 82% seen once. Trimming took 5 bases from V and 2 from J; bases not matched to a gene: 11. Germline V gene data show CDR1 as SGHTA and CDR2 as FQGNSA. This CDR3 has 16 amino acids. V usage is TRBV7-2 and J usage is TRBJ2-5; 7 nucleotides line up with TRBD1. Specimen: peripheral blood. The sequence came from a man aged 80 or over with acute or convalescent COVID-19. CDR3 sequence (DNA): TGTGCCAGCAGCCCGGTGGTGGGACAGCCACAAGAGACCCAGTACTTC. Its protein is CASSPVVGQPQETQYF.